The 17 T cell receptor beta chains presented below share a single source sample, sequenced in a study of T-cell memory formation after mild COVID-19. TCRdb recomputed calls from the 5' RACE reads with MiXCR, one row per CDR3 protein. The profile shows hundreds of thousands of distinct CDR3 sequences, around 15% of them singletons. Sequenced: PBMCs or a T cell subset sorted from them (not recorded which). The origin of the receptors is a man aged 18-30 years who had mild COVID-19 (a few samples of this study predate the infection). Cell type and time point are not known.

This clonotype was seen repeatedly, ten times or more. This sequence joins TRBV7-2 and TRBJ2-4; D ambiguous. The V end lost 5 bases, the J end lost 1 base, and 15 bases lay between the germline ends. The germline gives CDR1 SGHTA, CDR2 FQGNSA. This CDR3 is built from 16 residues. The DNA of the CDR3 is TGTGCCAGCAGCCTACCTGTGGAGTCGGCCAAAAACATTCAGTACTTC. The encoded protein is CASSLPVESAKNIQYF.

This clonotype was observed a handful of times. The CDR3 DNA follows: TGCAGCGTGGTTAAGGGTACAGGGCTCCGGGACATTCAGTACTTC. Residues: CSVVKGTGLRDIQYF. The rearrangement joins TRBV29-1 to TRBJ2-4; D perhaps matches TRBD1 (6 bases). Trimming took off 6 bases at V and 8 bases at J, with 23 bases between the two ends. Germline CDR1 and CDR2: SQVTM and ANQGSEA. This CDR3 region has 15 residues. Supplemented by reference TRBV29-1 and TRBJ2-4, the full variable domain reads SAVISQKPSRDICQRGTSLTIQCQVDSQVTMMFWYRQQPGQSLTLIATANQGSEATYESGFVIDKFPISRPNLTFSTLTVSNMSPEDSSIYLCSVVKGTGLRDIQYFGAGTRLSVL.

CDR3 protein: CASKWGGASTDTQYF. CDR3 nucleotide sequence: TGTGCCAGCAAGTGGGGGGGAGCTAGCACAGATACGCAGTATTTT. The chain combines TRBV2 with TRBJ2-3; 7 bases agree with TRBD2. V lost 7 bases to trimming and J lost 0 bases; unmatched junction nucleotides: 7. Germline V lookup: CDR1 SNHLY, CDR2 FYNNEI. This CDR3 spans 15 amino acids.

This clonotype was found a few times. The V call is TRBV4-3, the J call TRBJ2-2, with unresolved D. CDR1 and CDR2 (germline): LGHNA, YSLEER. The CDR3 is made up of 18 amino acids. V shed 0 bases and J shed 1 base, with 15 bases lying between them. The CDR3 DNA is TGCGCCAGCAGCCAAGAAGTGCACGGCCCCGGGAACACCGGGGAGCTGTTTTTT. This gives the protein CASSQEVHGPGNTGELFF.

V and J are TRBV5-1 and TRBJ1-1, with D unresolved. Germline V gene data show CDR1 as SGHRS and CDR2 as YFSETQ. The CDR3 extends over 13 amino acids. With 1 base removed from V and 6 bases from J, the gap between germline ends came to 10 bases. CDR3 region: CASSLSGRPEAFF. For the CDR3, the DNA is TGCGCCAGCAGCTTGTCGGGCAGGCCTGAAGCTTTCTTT.

This clonotype was seen many times. The chain employs TRBV5-1 and TRBJ2-1; possible D gene TRBD2, 7 bases. This CDR3 has 16 residues. CDR1 and CDR2 from the germline V gene are SGHRS and YFSETQ. V dropped 4 bases and J dropped 0 bases, with 14 bases sitting between them. The CDR3 bases are TGCGCCAGCAGCCGGGGAGGGGGAAGCTCCTACAATGAGCAGTTCTTC. This encodes CASSRGGGSSYNEQFF.

The chain uses TRBV7-8 and TRBJ2-1; 8 bases match TRBD1. The V and J ends lost 2 bases and 8 bases, in that order; junction bases with no gene match: 8. CDR3 length: 15 amino acids. The germline CDR1 and CDR2 sequences are SGHVS and FQNEAQ. The CDR3, as DNA: TGTGCCAGCAGCTTAACGGAGGCAGGGGGCGATGAGCAGTTCTTC. Protein sequence: CASSLTEAGGDEQFF.

This chain uses TRBV5-1 with TRBJ2-1, with a weak D call TRBD2 (5 bases). Germline V lookup: CDR1 SGHRS, CDR2 YFSETQ. The CDR3 sequence is 15 residues long. V lost 8 bases and J lost 5, with 20 bases in between. For the CDR3, the DNA is TGCGCCAGTGGACTTTCCCAGGCACTCGACAATGAGCAGTTCTTC. It codes for CASGLSQALDNEQFF.

The V and J genes are TRBV12-3 or TRBV12-4 and TRBJ1-1; no firm D call. Trimming left V 6 bases short and J 0 bases short, with 5 bases between. The CDR3 totals 12 residues. CDR3 amino acids: CASRRMNTEAFF. For the CDR3, the DNA is TGTGCCAGCAGGCGGATGAACACTGAAGCTTTCTTT.

This chain links TRBV20-1 with TRBJ1-6; D remains ambiguous. The CDR3 loop spans 15 amino acids. Germline assignment: CDR1 DFQATT and CDR2 SNEGSKA (reference sequence). The ends were cut back, 3 bases at V and 10 bases at J, with 19 bases in the middle. This CDR3 reads CSASPHTDHLSPLHF. The CDR3 DNA reads as TGCAGTGCTAGCCCCCACACGGATCACCTCTCACCCCTCCACTTT.

This clonotype has more than one count but fewer than ten. V usage is TRBV24-1 and J usage is TRBJ1-5; D is possibly TRBD1 (5 bases). Looked up from germline, CDR1 is KGHDR and CDR2 is SFDVKD. This CDR3 is 13 amino acids long. V was trimmed by 4 bases and J by 12 bases, leaving 15 bases between them. The CDR3 is CATSEGGDSLQHF. Here the CDR3 DNA reads TGTGCCACCAGTGAGGGGGGAGACAGTCTCCAGCATTTT.

This clonotype appeared many times. The J gene is TRBJ2-2, the V gene TRBV5-1; D is uncertain. The CDR3 length is 14 residues. Germline lookup yields CDR1 SGHRS and CDR2 YFSETQ. Trimming stripped 4 bases from V and 2 bases from J, with 9 bases between. The CDR3 here is CASSGVYNTGELFF. For the CDR3, the DNA is TGCGCCAGCAGCGGTGTATATAACACCGGGGAGCTGTTTTTT.

This clonotype occurred a few times. The chain has TRBV7-2 and TRBJ1-1; D unclear. The V and J ends lost 5 bases and 2 bases respectively, with 12 bases between them. Germline V gene sequence: CDR1 SGHTA, CDR2 FQGNSA. The CDR3 sequence is 14 residues long. CDR3 coding DNA: TGTGCCAGCAGCACCCGGGCCCCCAACACTGAAGCTTTCTTT. It codes for CASSTRAPNTEAFF.

This clonotype was counted ten times or more. The V call is TRBV6-5, the J call TRBJ1-1; TRBD1 matches at 7 bases. V was pared by 3 bases and J by 5 bases, with 12 bases of the junction left unmatched. Looked up from germline, CDR1 is MNHEY and CDR2 is SVGAGI. CDR3 length equals 16 residues. The chain's CDR3 is CASSYRQGPGGTEAFF. In nucleotides, the CDR3 is TGTGCCAGCAGTTATCGACAGGGCCCCGGGGGGACTGAAGCTTTCTTT.

This clonotype was detected a few times. The chain carries TRBV3-1 and TRBJ1-5, with D possibly TRBD1 on 5 matching bases. There are 15 residues in the CDR3. The germline CDR1 and CDR2 sequences are LGHDT and YNNKEL (reference sequence). With 0 bases removed from V and 4 bases from J, the gap between germline ends came to 10 bases. The DNA for the CDR3 is TGTGCCAGCAGCCAAGAGGGGCAGGGAAATCAGCCCCAGCATTTT. It encodes CASSQEGQGNQPQHF. Drawing the rest from reference TRBV3-1 and TRBJ1-5, the complete variable domain is DTAVSQTPKYLVTQMGNDKSIKCEQNLGHDTMYWYKQDSKKFLKIMFSYNNKELIINETVPNRFSPKSPDKAHLNLHINSLELGDSAVYFCASSQEGQGNQPQHFGDGTRLSIL.

This clonotype has more than one count but fewer than ten. The chain is built from TRBV27 and TRBJ2-5; D possibly corresponds to TRBD2 (6 bases). CDR1 and CDR2 from the germline V gene are MNHEY and SMNVEV (reference sequence). The V end was cut by 5 bases, the J end by 6 bases, with 22 bases between. The CDR3 runs 16 residues. This chain's CDR3 is CASSGYSGDRRQTQYF. The DNA of the CDR3 is TGTGCCAGCAGTGGATATTCGGGGGATCGTAGACAGACCCAGTACTTC.

CDR3 loop: CATSDSERITDTQYF. The DNA of the CDR3 is TGTGCCACCAGTGATTCCGAGCGGATCACAGATACGCAGTATTTT. The chain couples TRBV24-1 to TRBJ2-3, with TRBD2 as a possible D gene (5 bases). V was pared by 2 bases and J by 2 bases, with 10 bases between. CDR3 length: 15 amino acids. Germline CDR1 reads KGHDR; CDR2 reads SFDVKD.